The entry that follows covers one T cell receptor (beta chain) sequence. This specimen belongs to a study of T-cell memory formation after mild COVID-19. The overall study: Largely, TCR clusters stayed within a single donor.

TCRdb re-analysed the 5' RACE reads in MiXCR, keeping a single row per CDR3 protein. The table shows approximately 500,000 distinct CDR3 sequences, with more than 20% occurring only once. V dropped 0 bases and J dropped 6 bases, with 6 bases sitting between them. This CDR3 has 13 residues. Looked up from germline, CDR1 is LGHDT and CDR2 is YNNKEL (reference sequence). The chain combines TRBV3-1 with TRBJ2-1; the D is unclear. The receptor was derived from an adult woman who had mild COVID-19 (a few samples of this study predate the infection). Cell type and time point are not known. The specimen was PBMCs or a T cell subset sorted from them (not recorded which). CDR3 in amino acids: CASSQDRTNEQFF. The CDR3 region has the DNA TGTGCCAGCAGCCAAGATCGGACCAATGAGCAGTTCTTC.